This TCR beta chain stems from a study of T cells in Graves' hyperthyroidism and ophthalmopathy. The study based diagnoses on clinical symptoms, serum thyroxine and TRAb, thyroid ultrasound and orbital computed tomography. Template material for amplifying TCR beta CDR3 regions consisted of RNA transcripts. First-round RT-PCR targeting the TCR CDR3 was performed with the HTBI primer set. TCRdb processed the multiplex PCR reads anew with MiXCR; each CDR3 protein has one entry. Of fewer than 550,000 distinct CDR3 sequences in the sample, more than 15% were seen once. CDR3 size: 16 residues. Germline CDR1 and CDR2: WSHSY and SAAADI. J gave up 3 bases and V 2 bases, and 8 bases lay outside the gene matches. This clonotype was seen only a few times.

The chain couples TRBV10-2 to TRBJ2-7; 9 positions agree with TRBD2. The sequence derives from a woman aged 18 to 35 with Graves' hyperthyroidism. The specimen sequenced was blood. The CDR3 DNA follows: TGCGCCAGCAGTGAGGTTTCGGGACTAGCTTTCTACGAGCAGTACTTC. The encoded protein is CASSEVSGLAFYEQYF.